This T cell receptor (beta chain) was identified in a study of control samples from healthy donors and cancer patients. The V gene's germline CDR1 is KGHDR and CDR2 SFDVKD. The CDR3 is 17 amino acids. The ends lost 4 bases at V and 6 bases at J; junction bases unmatched: 9. Method: immunoSEQ multiplex PCR; TCRdb's copy keeps in-frame clones and lacks some. This sample has some 80,000 clones, with 92% found just once. The V and J genes are TRBV24-1 and TRBJ2-2; TRBD2 matches 11 bases. This sequence originates from a woman aged 55-70 years in good health. Sequencing was carried out using blood. CDR3 coding DNA: TGTGCCACCAGTGACCGTAGCGGGAGGGCCTTATCCGGGGAGCTGTTTTTT. Protein product: CATSDRSGRALSGELFF.